The entry below gives a single T cell receptor beta chain sequence along with its context. The CDR3 covers 15 residues. V lost 6 bases to trimming and J lost 7 bases; unmatched junction nucleotides: 11. Germline lookup yields CDR1 SEHNR and CDR2 FQNEAQ (reference sequence). The data are from a study of blood T cell repertoires in COVID-19. The wider study: Collection of acute and convalescent COVID-19 samples took place in the United States, Italy and Spain. PBMCs, B-cell-depleted T cells, or T cells provided the cDNA or gDNA that made up the material.

Under the authors' procedure: Amplification with reference gene primers provided the estimates of nucleated cell counts. The assay was immunoSEQ multiplex PCR, and TCRdb's table has in-frame clones only and misses some. That table gives V, J and clone size, and the DNA gave D and trimming. The top ten clones hold over 12% of a sample with about 150,000 clones, roughly nine tenths of them seen once. The receptor comes from a woman in her 40s with acute or convalescent COVID-19. The rearrangement joins TRBV7-9 to TRBJ1-2, with 10 bases aligning to TRBD1. Input material: peripheral blood. The CDR3 here is CASSFAGQGGSGYTF. The CDR3 nucleotides read TGTGCCAGCAGTTTCGCCGGACAGGGGGGGTCTGGCTACACCTTC.